The 15 T cell receptor beta chains below were found in one sample sequenced in a study of blood T cell repertoires in COVID-19. Sequencing used immunoSEQ multiplex PCR; TCRdb keeps in-frame clones, though not all of them. The top ten hold about 3% of the sample, which has hundreds of thousands of clones, around 84% seen once. Sequenced: peripheral blood. Every receptor here comes from a human donor in a cohort sampled during active COVID-19.

Here the CDR3 reads CASSASGSTDTQYF. In DNA, the CDR3 is TGTGCCAGCTCCGCCAGCGGTAGCACAGATACGCAGTATTTT. The chain recombines TRBV18 with TRBJ2-3, with a weak D call TRBD2 (5 bases). The CDR3 contains 14 residues. Trimming left V 6 bases short and J 0 bases short, with 10 bases between. Germline V lookup: CDR1 KGHSH, CDR2 LQKENI.

In this sample, this clone turned up a few times. The chain is built from TRBV3-1 (or the pseudogene TRBV3-2) and TRBJ1-2; TRBD1 matches at 7 bases. The CDR3 has 13 residues. The trim removed 5 bases at V and 4 bases at J, leaving 4 bases unmatched. Germline V lookup: CDR1 LGHDT, CDR2 YNNKEL (reference sequence). The CDR3 region has the DNA TGTGCCAGCAGCGCGGACAGGATCTATGGCTACACCTTC. Translating gives CASSADRIYGYTF.

This sequence joins TRBV4-1 and TRBJ2-2; the D is unclear. Trimming took 0 bases from V and 6 from J, leaving 11 bases between them. The CDR3 spans 15 residues. CDR1 is MGHRA and CDR2 is YSYEKL in the germline V gene. The CDR3 sequence: CASSQDDTFPGELFF. The CDR3 DNA follows: TGCGCCAGCAGCCAAGATGACACATTCCCCGGGGAGCTGTTTTTT.

The chain links TRBV7-8 to TRBJ2-3, with a weak D call TRBD2 (5 bases). This CDR3 is 14 amino acids long. Germline assignment: CDR1 SGHVS and CDR2 FQNEAQ. Trimming removed 5 bases from V and 1 base from J, with 10 bases in between. CDR3 nucleotide sequence: TGTGCCAGCAGCCTCTGGGGAGGCACAGATACGCAGTATTTT. Amino acid sequence: CASSLWGGTDTQYF. Complete variable domain (other parts from reference TRBV7-8 and TRBJ2-3): GAGVSQSPRYKVAKRGQDVALRCDPISGHVSLFWYQQALGQGPEFLTYFQNEAQLDKSGLPSDRFFAERPEGSVSTLKIQRTQQEDSAVYLCASSLWGGTDTQYFGPGTRLTVL.

In this sample, this clone turned up a few times. The chain links TRBV7-9 to TRBJ2-7, with TRBD2 matching 11 bases. V shed 6 bases and J 2 bases; nucleotides not matched to a gene: 6. Germline-derived CDR1 and CDR2 are SEHNR and FQNEAQ (reference sequence). CDR3 length: 15 residues. CDR3 sequence: CASSDSGRAAYEQYF. The CDR3 nucleotides are TGTGCCAGCAGTGATAGCGGGAGGGCGGCCTACGAGCAGTACTTC.

The chain is built from TRBV28 and TRBJ2-5; possible D gene TRBD2, 5 bases. Deletions cut 5 bases from V and 0 bases from J, with 10 bases between. This CDR3 has 14 residues. Germline CDR1 MDHEN, CDR2 SYDVKM. CDR3 in amino acids: CASSRWGDQETQYF. The CDR3 region has the DNA TGTGCCAGCAGTCGCTGGGGAGACCAAGAGACCCAGTACTTC.

This clone has a single count. The V gene is TRBV5-1, the J gene TRBJ2-1; D possibly corresponds to TRBD1 (5 bases). The CDR3 has 16 amino acids. Germline V gene lookup returns CDR1 SGHRS and CDR2 YFSETQ. V lost 2 bases and J lost 0, with 12 bases in between. The DNA of the CDR3 is TGCGCCAGCAGCTTACTAAGAGACAGCTCCTACAATGAGCAGTTCTTC. It translates to CASSLLRDSSYNEQFF.

The V gene is TRBV30, the J gene TRBJ1-2; D gene ambiguous. The germline CDR1 and CDR2 sequences are GTSNPN and SVGIG (reference sequence). This CDR3 has 13 amino acids. The V and J ends lost 4 bases and 0 bases respectively, with 9 bases between them. As DNA, the CDR3 is TGTGCCTGGACTGCCGGAGCTAACTATGGCTACACCTTC. This gives the protein CAWTAGANYGYTF.

The J gene is TRBJ2-1, the V gene TRBV5-8; 7 bases are shared with TRBD2. From germline, CDR1 is SGHTS and CDR2 YDEGEE. The CDR3 contains 16 residues. Trimming removed 4 bases from V and 9 bases from J; junction bases left unmatched: 16. CDR3 sequence reads: CASSPSGAFQGGEQFF. The CDR3 bases are TGTGCCAGCAGCCCTAGCGGAGCATTTCAGGGAGGTGAGCAGTTCTTC. The full variable domain, its missing parts supplied by reference TRBV5-8 and TRBJ2-1, is EAGVTQSPTHLIKTRGQQATLRCSPISGHTSVYWYQQALGLGLQFLLWYDEGEERNRGNFPPRFSGRQFPNYSSELNVNALELEDSALYLCASSPSGAFQGGEQFFGPGTRLTVL.

The chain has TRBV27 and TRBJ1-5; D is ambiguous. V dropped 6 bases and J dropped 4 bases, with 10 bases sitting between them. The CDR3 loop spans 13 amino acids. Germline V gives CDR1 MNHEY, CDR2 SMNVEV (reference sequence). The CDR3 loop reads CASRNRVNQPQHF. The CDR3 DNA is TGTGCCAGCAGAAATCGGGTGAATCAGCCCCAGCATTTT.

The rearrangement uses TRBV5-4 and TRBJ2-7, with TRBD1 identical over 11 bases. With V trimmed by 2 bases and J by 3 bases, 10 bases remained unmatched. CDR3 size: 17 residues. Germline V CDR1 and CDR2: SGHNT, YYREEE (reference sequence). The CDR3 loop is CASSFPGTGGRDYEQYF. The CDR3 DNA reads as TGTGCCAGCAGCTTCCCCGGGACAGGGGGACGAGACTACGAGCAGTACTTC.

This chain uses TRBV11-3 with TRBJ2-7, with D perhaps matching TRBD2 (6 bases). The CDR3 loop spans 14 amino acids. Germline V gene data show CDR1 as SGHNT and CDR2 as YENEEA. V was pared by 3 bases and J by 5 bases, with 14 bases between. The CDR3 region is CASSLTASSDEQYF. The CDR3 coding sequence is TGTGCCAGCAGCTTGACCGCGTCTAGCGACGAGCAGTACTTC.

This sequence joins TRBV19 and TRBJ1-2; 7 bases line up with TRBD1. V shed 0 bases and J 6 bases; nucleotides not matched to a gene: 7. CDR1 is LNHDA, CDR2 SQIVND, per germline (reference sequence). The CDR3 extends over 15 amino acids. In nucleotides, the CDR3 is TGTGCCAGTAGTATAGATCGACAGGGACGGCATGGCTACACCTTC. Translated, it gives CASSIDRQGRHGYTF.

This chain uses TRBV27 with TRBJ1-1, with D perhaps matching TRBD1 (6 bases). V lost 7 bases and J lost 1, with 16 bases in between. CDR1 and CDR2 from the germline V gene are MNHEY and SMNVEV (reference sequence). This CDR3 is built from 15 residues. DNA for the CDR3: TGTGCCAGCACCAAAACGACAGGCGCGAACACTGAAGCTTTCTTT. Protein product: CASTKTTGANTEAFF.

The table lists this clone with a count of one. The chain links TRBV5-1 to TRBJ2-1, with a possible D match to TRBD2 (6 bases). Germline lookup yields CDR1 SGHRS and CDR2 YFSETQ. Trimming stripped 2 bases from V and 5 bases from J, with 17 bases between. The CDR3 contains 16 residues. CDR3 in amino acids: CASSFRVGGDDNEQFF. The CDR3 region has the DNA TGCGCCAGCAGCTTCCGGGTCGGAGGGGATGACAATGAGCAGTTCTTC.